This T cell receptor (beta chain) was recovered during a study of monozygotic twins with inflammatory bowel disease. Study-wide points: Differences in immunosuppressive treatment may have been a source of added variability in patient repertoires.

TCR libraries each used 3,500 to 4,000 ng of total RNA. TCRdb reprocessed the 5' RACE reads, with one entry per CDR3 protein and no DNA. The sample table sets out some 300,000 distinct CDR3 sequences. In regard to this clonotype: Antigen unknown.

This CDR3 is built from 16 residues. Germline values: CDR1 SGHRS, CDR2 YFSETQ. The source is a human donor with ulcerative colitis or Crohn's disease, or a healthy co-twin of an affected twin (not recorded which). The chain links TRBV5-1 to TRBJ2-5; TCRdb names TRBD1, which stays unverified in the absence of DNA. Sequenced: blood. This chain's CDR3 is CASSLGSGRAQETQYF. The full variable domain, completed using reference TRBV5-1 and TRBJ2-5, is KAGVTQTPRYLIKTRGQQVTLSCSPISGHRSVSWYQQTPGQGLQFLFEYFSETQRNKGNFPGRFSGRQFSNSRSEMNVSTLELGDSALYLCASSLGSGRAQETQYFGPGTRLLVL.